Given below is one T cell receptor beta chain in context. These data belong to a study of blood T cell repertoires in COVID-19. Looking at the study overall: Collection of acute and convalescent COVID-19 samples took place in the United States, Italy and Spain. Nucleic acid was either cDNA or gDNA, and it came from T cells, B-cell-depleted T cells, or PBMCs.

The CDR3 contains 13 residues. Germline-derived CDR1 and CDR2 are SQVTM and ANQGSEA. The V gene lost 3 bases and the J gene lost 0 bases, with 6 bases spanning the gap. This table comes from immunoSEQ multiplex PCR, and its TCRdb copy is limited to in-frame clones, with some not included. The sample comprises roughly 250,000 clones, 65% to 85% of which are singletons, and roughly 4% rests with the top ten. The receptor comes from a woman aged 40 to 49 with active or convalescent COVID-19. This sequence joins TRBV29-1 and TRBJ1-3; D call uncertain. Material for sequencing was peripheral blood. The CDR3 sequence: CSVERSSGNTIYF. The CDR3 bases are TGCAGCGTTGAGCGGAGCTCTGGAAACACCATATATTTT.